This TCR beta chain was documented in a study of T cells in Graves' hyperthyroidism and ophthalmopathy. V lost 5 bases, J lost 1 base, and 8 bases lay in between. CDR1 is SNHLY, CDR2 FYNNEI, per germline. The CDR3 totals 13 residues. This clonotype was counted only a few times. The source material, RNA transcripts, was used to amplify TCR beta CDR3 regions. The TCR CDR3 was amplified in a first-round RT-PCR using the HTBI primer set. Via MiXCR, TCRdb re-called the multiplex PCR reads, giving one row per CDR3 protein. The sample has over 650,000 distinct CDR3 sequences; approximately 42% are singletons.

The chain combines TRBV2 with TRBJ1-1; no clear D gene. Sequenced input: peripheral blood or thyroid tissue (not recorded which). The receptor comes from an adult man with Graves' disease, either hyperthyroidism or ophthalmopathy (not recorded which). The CDR3 protein is CASSRGENTEAFF. The CDR3 bases are TGTGCCAGCAGTCGAGGCGAGAACACTGAAGCTTTCTTT.